The next 29 T cell receptor beta chains were all read from a single sample in a study of cytomegalovirus exposure and HLA in healthy donors (dated by TCRdb to about 2017). The library was obtained by the immunoSEQ multiplex PCR assay. For the multiplex PCR, a mixture combining 60 forward primers for TCR Vbeta segments and 13 reverse primers for TCR Jbeta segments was used. Sourced from immuneACCESS, this table was stored by TCRdb with only in-frame sequences that have V and J called. A share of the clones is absent; for the studies checked, an unresolved V gene accounts for under half, and the remainder has no known explanation. The sample has about 160,000 clones on record. The ten biggest clones cover around 1.7% of the sample. Material: PBMCs. Source of these receptors: a woman in her fifties or sixties in good health and CMV-seronegative.

The J gene is TRBJ2-7, the V gene TRBV4-1; TRBD2 aligns across 7 bases. V shed 0 bases and J 2 bases; nucleotides not matched to a gene: 13. The CDR3 has 18 residues. Germline assignment: CDR1 MGHRA and CDR2 YSYEKL. CDR3 protein: CASSQDSPGGGRAYEQYF. In DNA, the CDR3 is TGCGCCAGCAGCCAAGATTCCCCGGGCGGGGGTCGGGCCTACGAGCAGTACTTC.

The chain links TRBV4-2 to TRBJ2-5; 8 bases agree with TRBD1. Unmatched junction bases numbered 14, after V lost 4 bases and J lost 4 bases. Germline V gene lookup returns CDR1 LGHNA and CDR2 YNFKEQ. CDR3 length: 17 residues. Here the CDR3 reads CASSRQKATGGGETQYF. CDR3 sequence (DNA): TGTGCCAGCAGCCGTCAGAAGGCTACAGGGGGTGGAGAGACCCAGTACTTC.

The chain's CDR3 is CASLPGQFNQPQHF. The DNA for the CDR3 is TGTGCCAGCCTACCTGGACAGTTCAATCAGCCCCAGCATTTT. This rearrangement joins TRBV28 to TRBJ1-5; a possible D gene is TRBD1 (6 bases). V dropped 8 bases and J dropped 3 bases, with 14 bases sitting between them. CDR3 length equals 14 residues. Germline V CDR1 and CDR2: MDHEN, SYDVKM.

This sequence joins TRBV7-3 and TRBJ2-3; 8 nucleotides agree with TRBD2. Per germline, CDR1 SGHTA and CDR2 FQGTGA. The CDR3 is 16 residues long. V shed 1 base and J 1 base; nucleotides not matched to a gene: 4. The CDR3 nucleotides read TGTGCCAGCAGCTTAATTAGCGGGGTGGGCACAGATACGCAGTATTTT. This codes for CASSLISGVGTDTQYF.

This sequence joins TRBV30 and TRBJ2-5, with 7 bases aligning to TRBD2. The CDR3 runs 15 residues. The V gene end was trimmed by 2 bases and the J gene end by 5 bases; junction bases not matched to a gene: 11. The V gene's germline CDR1 is GTSNPN and CDR2 SVGIG (reference sequence). The CDR3 region is CAWSPGSGGGETQYF. Here the CDR3 DNA reads TGTGCCTGGAGTCCGGGGTCTGGGGGAGGGGAGACCCAGTACTTC.

J is TRBJ2-7 and V is TRBV7-9, with 8 bases aligning to TRBD2. V dropped 4 bases and J dropped 1; count of bases not matched to a gene: 6. This CDR3 comprises 15 residues. In germline, CDR1 is SEHNR, CDR2 FQNEAQ (reference sequence). The CDR3 DNA is TGTGCCAGCAGCTCCGGGGGGGGACTGTCCTACGAGCAGTACTTC. Its translation is CASSSGGGLSYEQYF.

The rearrangement links TRBV29-1 to TRBJ2-3; 10 bases match TRBD2. This CDR3 contains 15 residues. CDR1 SQVTM and CDR2 ANQGSEA come from the germline V gene. V gave up 4 bases and J gave up 4 bases; unmatched junction bases: 8. The CDR3 spells CSVGLGLAGADTQYF. The DNA of the CDR3 is TGCAGCGTTGGGTTGGGGCTAGCGGGGGCAGATACGCAGTATTTT.

The chain has TRBV7-6 and TRBJ1-5, with D perhaps matching TRBD1 (5 bases). The V end lost 0 bases, the J end lost 13 bases, and 13 bases lay between the germline ends. The CDR3 has 13 residues. Germline CDR1 and CDR2: SGHVS and FNYEAQ. The CDR3 region has the DNA TGTGCCAGCAGCTTAGCTTGGCAGGGCCCTCAGCATTTT. Amino acid sequence: CASSLAWQGPQHF.

The rearrangement uses TRBV30 and TRBJ1-4; 7 bases fit TRBD1. Germline CDR1 GTSNPN, CDR2 SVGIG (reference sequence). V was pared by 6 bases and J by 10 bases, with 14 bases of the junction left unmatched. The CDR3 contains 14 residues. DNA of the CDR3: TGTGCCTGCCTCCCCGGGACAGAAAGCCGAAAACTGTTTTTT. Its translation is CACLPGTESRKLFF.

The V gene is TRBV11-2, the J gene TRBJ2-7; D gene ambiguous. There are 14 residues in the CDR3. V was pared by 0 bases and J by 3 bases, with 9 bases between. CDR1 is SGHAT, CDR2 FQNNGV, per germline. CDR3 sequence (DNA): TGTGCCAGCAGCTTAGAGAGAGGAAACTACGAGCAGTACTTC. Translation gives CASSLERGNYEQYF.

The rearrangement uses TRBV5-1 and TRBJ2-7, with a weak D call TRBD1 (5 bases). Trimming pared 5 bases from V and 5 bases from J, leaving 11 bases between. The CDR3 length is 12 residues. CDR1 SGHRS and CDR2 YFSETQ come from the germline V gene. CDR3 amino acids: CASSRTRDEQYF. Here the CDR3 DNA reads TGCGCCAGCAGTAGGACCAGGGACGAGCAGTACTTC.

V and J are TRBV9 and TRBJ2-3, with TRBD1 matching 9 bases. After removal of 0 bases from V and 3 bases from J, the junction contained 5 bases not matched to a gene. The CDR3 is 16 residues long. Germline V gene lookup returns CDR1 SGDLS and CDR2 YYNGEE. CDR3 sequence: CASSVVGQGLTDTQYF. The CDR3 DNA follows: TGTGCCAGCAGCGTAGTGGGACAGGGTTTGACAGATACGCAGTATTTT.

The chain couples TRBV6-4 to TRBJ1-5; no definite D call. Trimming took 0 bases from V and 4 from J, leaving 10 bases between them. Germline V CDR1 and CDR2: MRHNA, SNTAGT. This CDR3 spans 15 amino acids. The DNA for the CDR3 is TGTGCCAGCAGTGACTCTTTACCGGGGAATCAGCCCCAGCATTTT. This encodes CASSDSLPGNQPQHF.

The gene calls are TRBV19 and TRBJ2-7; D is undetermined. Germline CDR1 LNHDA, CDR2 SQIVND (reference sequence). This CDR3 has 14 residues. V was pared by 3 bases and J by 0 bases, with 9 bases between. This CDR3 is CASSITANSYEQYF. The CDR3 nucleotides are TGTGCCAGTAGTATTACAGCCAACTCCTACGAGCAGTACTTC.

CDR3 coding DNA: TGTGCCAGCAGGGGAGGGAACACTGAAGCTTTCTTT. Translating gives CASRGGNTEAFF. The rearrangement links TRBV28 to TRBJ1-1; the D is unclear. There are 12 residues in the CDR3. V lost 6 bases to trimming and J lost 1 base, with 6 bases between them. Germline V lookup: CDR1 MDHEN, CDR2 SYDVKM.

The rearrangement uses TRBV18 and TRBJ1-1; no definite D call. The germline V and J ends were trimmed by 5 bases and 2 bases, with 12 bases remaining between them. Per germline, CDR1 KGHSH and CDR2 LQKENI. The CDR3 covers 14 residues. CDR3 nucleotides: TGTGCCAGCTCAGCAACAGATAGTAACACTGAAGCTTTCTTT. Its translation: CASSATDSNTEAFF. Full variable domain (rest looked up from reference TRBV18 and TRBJ1-1): NAGVMQNPRHLVRRRGQEARLRCSPMKGHSHVYWYRQLPEEGLKFMVYLQKENIIDESGMPKERFSAEFPKEGPSILRIQQVVRGDSAAYFCASSATDSNTEAFFGQGTRLTVV.

V is TRBV7-2 and J is TRBJ1-5; 7 bases match TRBD1. Trimming cost V 3 bases and J 2 bases; bases outside gene matches: 1. This CDR3 has 14 residues. Germline assignment: CDR1 SGHTA and CDR2 FQGNSA. CDR3 in DNA: TGTGCCAGCAGCTTCGACAGGGGCAATCAGCCCCAGCATTTT. Translation gives CASSFDRGNQPQHF.

The chain joins TRBV7-9 to TRBJ2-3; 7 bases are a match to TRBD1. There are 16 residues in the CDR3. The V and J ends lost 4 bases and 0 bases, in that order; junction bases with no gene match: 7. Germline lookup yields CDR1 SEHNR and CDR2 FQNEAQ (reference sequence). CDR3 DNA sequence: TGTGCCAGCAGCTCCCGGGACAGACCTAGCACAGATACGCAGTATTTT. It translates to CASSSRDRPSTDTQYF.

The chain employs TRBV28 and TRBJ2-6; 8 nucleotides match TRBD1. This CDR3 has 19 residues. V lost 1 base and J lost 4; bases outside the gene matches: 12. Germline CDR1 and CDR2: MDHEN and SYDVKM. CDR3 sequence: CASSLSGQGIPSGANVLTF. CDR3 DNA sequence: TGTGCCAGCAGTTTATCCGGACAGGGAATACCCTCCGGGGCCAACGTCCTGACTTTC.

V usage is TRBV6-1 and J usage is TRBJ2-7; the D is unclear. The V and J ends lost 1 base and 6 bases respectively, with 10 bases between them. Germline V lookup: CDR1 MNHNS, CDR2 SASEGT. The CDR3 runs to 13 residues. The CDR3 reads CASSEVLASEQYF. CDR3 coding DNA: TGTGCCAGCAGTGAAGTGCTGGCATCCGAGCAGTACTTC.

The J gene is TRBJ1-4, the V gene TRBV19; 7 bases align to TRBD1. The J segment lost 1 base and the V segment lost 3 bases, leaving 5 bases of the junction unmatched. The CDR3 totals 16 residues. Germline loops: CDR1 LNHDA, CDR2 SQIVND (reference sequence). In nucleotides, the CDR3 is TGTGCCAGTAGTATCTTCTGGACAGGAACTAATGAAAAACTGTTTTTT. It yields the protein CASSIFWTGTNEKLFF.

The rearrangement joins TRBV4-1 to TRBJ2-7; maybe TRBD1 (5 bases). The CDR3 is made up of 15 amino acids. Germline CDR1 reads MGHRA; CDR2 reads YSYEKL. Trimming took 5 bases from V and 0 from J, leaving 14 bases between them. CDR3 bases: TGCGCCAGCAGCTCACAGGTGACGGGCTCCTACGAGCAGTACTTC. Translation gives CASSSQVTGSYEQYF.

The CDR3 spells CASSAPPGTGQINQPQHF. DNA of the CDR3: TGTGCCAGCAGCGCCCCGCCAGGGACAGGACAAATCAATCAGCCCCAGCATTTT. The chain combines TRBV7-2 with TRBJ1-5, with TRBD1 matching 8 bases. J lost 3 bases, V lost 5 bases, and 15 bases had no gene match. Germline V lookup: CDR1 SGHTA, CDR2 FQGNSA. The length of the CDR3 is 18 residues.

This chain links TRBV29-1 with TRBJ2-5; TRBD2 agrees at 8 bases. Germline V CDR1 and CDR2: SQVTM, ANQGSEA. CDR3 length: 11 amino acids. V gave up 7 bases and J gave up 7 bases; unmatched junction bases: 5. The CDR3 region has the DNA TGCAGCGCCATAGCGGGGACGACCCAGTACTTC. This gives the protein CSAIAGTTQYF. Variable domain in full (rest from reference TRBV29-1 and TRBJ2-5): SAVISQKPSRDICQRGTSLTIQCQVDSQVTMMFWYRQQPGQSLTLIATANQGSEATYESGFVIDKFPISRPNLTFSTLTVSNMSPEDSSIYLCSAIAGTTQYFGPGTRLLVL.

This rearrangement joins TRBV28 to TRBJ2-1; 11 nucleotides match TRBD1. This CDR3 comprises 13 residues. Germline V lookup: CDR1 MDHEN, CDR2 SYDVKM. V dropped 7 bases and J dropped 9; count of bases not matched to a gene: 5. The CDR3 DNA reads as TGTGCCAGCATTCCGGGACAGGGGGGTGAGCAGTTCTTC. It codes for CASIPGQGGEQFF.

This CDR3 is CASSFTGVNEQFF. Here the CDR3 DNA reads TGTGCCAGCAGCTTTACAGGGGTCAATGAGCAGTTCTTC. The V call is TRBV11-2, the J call TRBJ2-1; 7 bases match TRBD1. Unmatched junction bases numbered 2, after V lost 3 bases and J lost 6 bases. The CDR3 loop spans 13 amino acids. Germline values: CDR1 SGHAT, CDR2 FQNNGV.

The V gene is TRBV5-4, the J gene TRBJ2-5; tentatively, D is TRBD1 (6 bases). Germline values: CDR1 SGHNT, CDR2 YYREEE (reference sequence). The CDR3 has 13 residues. The V gene lost 4 bases and the J gene lost 2 bases, with 9 bases spanning the gap. The CDR3 DNA follows: TGTGCCAGCAGCATAGGACAGCAAGAGACCCAGTACTTC. Its translation is CASSIGQQETQYF. Based on the CDR3 plus reference TRBV5-4 and TRBJ2-5, the full variable domain is ETGVTQSPTHLIKTRGQQVTLRCSSQSGHNTVSWYQQALGQGPQFIFQYYREEENGRGNFPPRFSGLQFPNYSSELNVNALELDDSALYLCASSIGQQETQYFGPGTRLLVL.

This chain uses TRBV19 with TRBJ1-2; D is unresolved. Looked up from germline, CDR1 is LNHDA and CDR2 is SQIVND (reference sequence). CDR3 length: 14 amino acids. Trimming cost V 4 bases and J 4 bases, with 13 bases left between them. CDR3 bases: TGTGCCAGTAGTAGAGGGCCGATACTCTATGGCTACACCTTC. Amino acids: CASSRGPILYGYTF.

The genes are TRBV15 and TRBJ2-3; the D gene is possibly TRBD1 (6 bases). CDR3 length: 13 residues. V lost 0 bases to trimming and J lost 12 bases, with 13 bases between them. Germline V gene lookup returns CDR1 LNHNV and CDR2 YYDKDF (reference sequence). The CDR3 nucleotides read TGTGCCACCAGCAGAGAGAACACAGGGCGTCAGTATTTT. Its translation is CATSRENTGRQYF.